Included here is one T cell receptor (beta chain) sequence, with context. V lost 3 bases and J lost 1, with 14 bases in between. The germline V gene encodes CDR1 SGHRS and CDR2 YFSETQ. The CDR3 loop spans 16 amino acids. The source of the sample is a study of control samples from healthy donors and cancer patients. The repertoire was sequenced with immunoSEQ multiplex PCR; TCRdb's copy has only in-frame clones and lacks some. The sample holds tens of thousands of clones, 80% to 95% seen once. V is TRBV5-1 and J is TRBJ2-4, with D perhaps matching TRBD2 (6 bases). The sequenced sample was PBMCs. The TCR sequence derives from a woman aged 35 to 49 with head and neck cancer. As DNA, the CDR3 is TGCGCCAGCAGCTCCCGGGGGAACGGGGCCAAAAACATTCAGTACTTC. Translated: CASSSRGNGAKNIQYF. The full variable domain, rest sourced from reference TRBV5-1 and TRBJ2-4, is KAGVTQTPRYLIKTRGQQVTLSCSPISGHRSVSWYQQTPGQGLQFLFEYFSETQRNKGNFPGRFSGRQFSNSRSEMNVSTLELGDSALYLCASSSRGNGAKNIQYFGAGTRLSVL.